The next 20 T cell receptor beta chains were all read from a single sample in a study of T-cell reconstitution after alpha-beta-depleted transplantation in children. As it was prepared, the TCRbeta library received unique molecular identifiers. A single record per CDR3 protein comes from TCRdb applying MiXCR to the PCR reads. The sample has about 540,000 distinct CDR3 sequences, 25% to 30% seen once. The source material was PBMCs, sampled before TCRalphabeta/CD19-depleted stem cell transplant. The source is a boy under two years old with Wiskott-Aldrich syndrome, due to receive a stem cell transplant.

The J gene is TRBJ2-3, the V gene TRBV15; 11 bases align to TRBD2. The CDR3 loop spans 16 amino acids. V shed 4 bases, J shed 6 bases, and the junction held 9 bases outside the gene matches. Germline CDR1 and CDR2: LNHNV and YYDKDF (reference sequence). This CDR3 reads CATSKYGLAGTDTQYF. CDR3 bases: TGTGCCACCAGCAAATACGGACTAGCGGGTACCGATACGCAGTATTTT.

The chain employs TRBV12-3 or TRBV12-4 and TRBJ2-7; a possible D gene is TRBD2 (6 bases). The V end was cut by 3 bases, the J end by 2 bases, with 17 bases between. The CDR3 is 16 residues long. CDR3 bases: TGTGCCAGCAGTTTTGGGGGGACGTCGGTCCCCTACGAGCAGTACTTC. It yields the protein CASSFGGTSVPYEQYF.

The chain is built from TRBV5-5 and TRBJ2-1, with 7 bases lining up with TRBD2. The CDR3 consists of 13 residues. Unmatched junction bases numbered 9, after V lost 7 bases and J lost 8 bases. Per germline, CDR1 SGHKS and CDR2 YYEKEE (reference sequence). The CDR3 loop reads CASAGAPRDEQFF. The CDR3 bases are TGTGCCAGCGCGGGAGCCCCCCGGGATGAGCAGTTCTTC.

The rearrangement joins TRBV20-1 to TRBJ1-2; 8 bases match TRBD1. The CDR3 is 13 amino acids. After removal of 5 bases from V and 6 bases from J, the junction contained 8 bases not matched to a gene. Per germline, CDR1 DFQATT and CDR2 SNEGSKA (reference sequence). The CDR3 coding sequence is TGCAGTGCTGCCCTTACAGGGGGTGATGGCTACACCTTC. It translates to CSAALTGGDGYTF.

The rearrangement links TRBV30 to TRBJ2-1, with TRBD2 matching over 9 bases. CDR3 size: 14 residues. CDR1 and CDR2 from the germline V gene are GTSNPN and SVGIG (reference sequence). Trimming took 2 bases from V and 5 from J; bases not matched to a gene: 4. In DNA form, the CDR3 reads TGTGCCTGGAGTTTGGTAGCGGGGGACAATGAGCAGTTCTTC. Protein sequence: CAWSLVAGDNEQFF.

This chain links TRBV5-1 with TRBJ2-1; 8 nucleotides match TRBD2. The V gene's germline CDR1 is SGHRS and CDR2 YFSETQ. The junction had 19 bases not matched to a gene; V was cut back by 2 bases and J by 3 bases. The CDR3 consists of 20 residues. The CDR3 sequence: CASSLLTYGGRFLDYNEQFF. For the CDR3, the DNA is TGCGCCAGCAGCTTATTAACCTACGGCGGGAGGTTCCTTGACTACAATGAGCAGTTCTTC.

V and J are TRBV4-2 and TRBJ2-1; D might be TRBD2 (6 bases). This CDR3 comprises 19 residues. From germline, CDR1 is LGHNA and CDR2 YNFKEQ. V dropped 0 bases and J dropped 2 bases, with 20 bases sitting between them. This chain's CDR3 is CASSQDRVSGLLTYNEQFF. The CDR3 coding sequence is TGTGCCAGCAGCCAAGATCGGGTTAGCGGACTGCTTACCTACAATGAGCAGTTCTTC.

This rearrangement joins TRBV20-1 to TRBJ1-5, with unresolved D. Deletions cut 4 bases from V and 5 bases from J, with 12 bases between. The CDR3 contains 13 residues. Germline CDR1 is DFQATT and CDR2 is SNEGSKA (reference sequence). DNA of the CDR3: TGCAGTGCTATCCAGGCCTCGGATCAGCCCCAGCATTTT. It yields the protein CSAIQASDQPQHF.

The CDR3 bases are TGTGCCAGCAGCCATTCTCCGGGAGGTGCTGAAGCTTTCTTT. Its protein product is CASSHSPGGAEAFF. This chain uses TRBV14 with TRBJ1-1; D is ambiguous. The CDR3 consists of 14 residues. V lost 3 bases to trimming and J lost 6 bases, with 14 bases between them. Per the germline V gene, CDR1 is SGHDN and CDR2 is FVKESK.

V is TRBV9 and J is TRBJ2-3; maybe TRBD1 (6 bases). Germline-derived CDR1 and CDR2 are SGDLS and YYNGEE. Trimming left V 4 bases short and J 0 bases short, with 12 bases between. CDR3 length: 15 residues. CDR3 sequence reads: CASSTQGYSTDTQYF. DNA for the CDR3: TGTGCCAGCAGCACACAGGGCTATAGCACAGATACGCAGTATTTT.

Turning to this clonotype: Germline is not matched at one junction end, which may reflect a read error. The chain uses TRBV20-1 and TRBJ1-6; D call uncertain. The CDR3 has 16 residues. CDR1 and CDR2 from the germline V gene are DFQATT and SNEGSKA (reference sequence). DNA of the CDR3: TGCTGTGCTAGAGACGAAATGCGGGTAGGAAATTCACCCCTCCACTTT. Amino acids: CCARDEMRVGNSPLHF.

The CDR3 is CASTLILNTEAFF. CDR3 DNA: TGTGCCAGCACCTTAATACTGAACACTGAAGCTTTCTTT. The genes are TRBV2 and TRBJ1-1, with D unclear. V was cut by 7 bases and J by 0 bases, with 9 bases left in between. Germline-derived CDR1 and CDR2 are SNHLY and FYNNEI. This CDR3 contains 13 residues.

Ten or more counts support this clonotype. The V call is TRBV27, the J call TRBJ2-5, with D possibly being TRBD2 (5 bases). CDR3 size: 14 residues. V was trimmed by 5 bases and J by 2 bases, leaving 12 bases between them. Germline V CDR1 and CDR2: MNHEY, SMNVEV (reference sequence). The CDR3 loop reads CASSTRREQETQYF. As DNA, the CDR3 is TGTGCCAGCAGTACCCGCCGGGAACAAGAGACCCAGTACTTC.

The rearrangement links TRBV4-2 to TRBJ2-1; possibly TRBD1 or TRBD2 for D (5 bases each). V was shortened by 0 bases and J by 9 bases, with 15 bases between the two germline ends. The CDR3 totals 15 residues. Germline CDR1 LGHNA, CDR2 YNFKEQ. The chain's CDR3 is CASSQDPGPFGEQFF. For the CDR3, the DNA is TGTGCCAGCAGCCAAGATCCGGGACCCTTCGGTGAGCAGTTCTTC.

This clonotype was counted between two and nine times. The chain uses TRBV2 and TRBJ2-7; a weak D match, TRBD1 (5 bases). The germline V and J ends were trimmed by 3 bases and 1 base, with 10 bases remaining between them. This CDR3 comprises 14 residues. Germline V lookup: CDR1 SNHLY, CDR2 FYNNEI. CDR3 amino acids: CASSDPQDSYEQYF. In DNA form, the CDR3 reads TGTGCCAGCAGTGACCCACAGGATTCCTACGAGCAGTACTTC.

This clonotype was counted between two and nine times. CDR3: CSARDGTGVRSPLHF. The CDR3 DNA is TGCAGTGCTAGAGACGGGACAGGGGTTAGGTCACCCCTCCACTTT. The gene calls are TRBV20-1 and TRBJ1-6, with 10 bases fitting TRBD1. The CDR3 spans 15 residues. With 0 bases clipped from V and 10 bases from J, the junction kept 6 bases outside the gene matches. The germline CDR1 and CDR2 sequences are DFQATT and SNEGSKA (reference sequence).

The chain is built from TRBV5-8 and TRBJ1-2, with unresolved D. CDR3 size: 11 residues. V lost 4 bases to trimming and J lost 8 bases, with 9 bases between them. Germline CDR1 reads SGHTS; CDR2 reads YDEGEE. The CDR3 loop is CASSQPGGYTF. The CDR3 DNA follows: TGTGCCAGCAGCCAGCCCGGCGGCTACACCTTC.

This sequence joins TRBV5-1 and TRBJ2-1; no definite D call. Trimming took off 5 bases at V and 2 bases at J, with 8 bases between the two ends. The CDR3 runs 13 residues. Per germline, CDR1 SGHRS and CDR2 YFSETQ. The DNA of the CDR3 is TGCGCCAGCAGAGGCAGAACCTACAATGAGCAGTTCTTC. This sequence encodes CASRGRTYNEQFF. The entire variable domain, with the rest obtained from reference TRBV5-1 and TRBJ2-1, is as follows: KAGVTQTPRYLIKTRGQQVTLSCSPISGHRSVSWYQQTPGQGLQFLFEYFSETQRNKGNFPGRFSGRQFSNSRSEMNVSTLELGDSALYLCASRGRTYNEQFFGPGTRLTVL.

This clonotype was seen only a few times. J is TRBJ1-1 and V is TRBV20-1; TRBD1 aligns across 7 bases. The V segment lost 3 bases and the J segment 0 bases; nucleotides outside the gene matches: 4. Germline loops: CDR1 DFQATT, CDR2 SNEGSKA (reference sequence). This CDR3 contains 14 residues. The CDR3 coding sequence is TGCAGTGCTAGGACCGGGACAGTGAACACTGAAGCTTTCTTT. Protein product: CSARTGTVNTEAFF.

This clonotype has a handful of counts. J is TRBJ2-4 and V is TRBV12-3 or TRBV12-4; no definite D call. Deletions cut 5 bases from V and 7 bases from J, with 24 bases between. The CDR3 is 17 residues long. The CDR3 DNA follows: TGTGCCAGCAGTGCACAACAAAGGATCAAAAAAGGGAACATTCAGTACTTC. This sequence encodes CASSAQQRIKKGNIQYF.